This TCR beta chain emerged from a study of T cells in Graves' hyperthyroidism and ophthalmopathy. Study results and caveats: Expanded thyroid clonotypes (above 0.001) were mostly also found in blood. Ophthalmopathy got predicted by the model a median roughly 6.1 months before its onset.

Germline values: CDR1 MNHNS, CDR2 SASEGT. The CDR3 has 14 amino acids. V gave up 5 bases and J gave up 3 bases; unmatched junction bases: 4. Concerning this clonotype: Its antigen is unidentified.

Amplification of TCR beta CDR3 regions used RNA as the template. The HTBI set primed first-round TCR CDR3 RT-PCR. One entry per CDR3 protein results from TCRdb running MiXCR on the multiplex PCR reads. In the table there are fewer than 500,000 distinct CDR3 sequences, about 14% of which are singletons. Sequencing was performed on blood. This TCR derives from a man between 18 and 29 years old with Graves' ophthalmopathy. The V and J genes are TRBV6-1 and TRBJ2-1; 7 positions match TRBD1. The chain's CDR3 is CASSPGQYYNEQFF. CDR3 nucleotide sequence: TGTGCCAGCAGTCCGGGACAGTACTACAATGAGCAGTTCTTC.